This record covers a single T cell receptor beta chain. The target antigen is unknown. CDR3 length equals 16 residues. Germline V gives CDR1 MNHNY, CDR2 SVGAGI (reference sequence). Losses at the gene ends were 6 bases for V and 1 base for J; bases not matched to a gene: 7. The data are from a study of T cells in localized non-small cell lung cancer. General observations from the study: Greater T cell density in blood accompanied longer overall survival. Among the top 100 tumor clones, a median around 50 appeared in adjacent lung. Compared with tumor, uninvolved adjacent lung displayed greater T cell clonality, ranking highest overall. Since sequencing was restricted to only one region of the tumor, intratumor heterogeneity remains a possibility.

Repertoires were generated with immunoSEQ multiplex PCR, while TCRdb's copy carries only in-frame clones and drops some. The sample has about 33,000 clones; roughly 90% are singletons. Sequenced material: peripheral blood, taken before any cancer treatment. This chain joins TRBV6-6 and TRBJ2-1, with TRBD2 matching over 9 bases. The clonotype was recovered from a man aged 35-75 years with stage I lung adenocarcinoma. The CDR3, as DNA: TGTGCCAGCAGGGCGGGGGGGCTTCGGTCCTACAATGAGCAGTTCTTC. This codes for CASRAGGLRSYNEQFF.